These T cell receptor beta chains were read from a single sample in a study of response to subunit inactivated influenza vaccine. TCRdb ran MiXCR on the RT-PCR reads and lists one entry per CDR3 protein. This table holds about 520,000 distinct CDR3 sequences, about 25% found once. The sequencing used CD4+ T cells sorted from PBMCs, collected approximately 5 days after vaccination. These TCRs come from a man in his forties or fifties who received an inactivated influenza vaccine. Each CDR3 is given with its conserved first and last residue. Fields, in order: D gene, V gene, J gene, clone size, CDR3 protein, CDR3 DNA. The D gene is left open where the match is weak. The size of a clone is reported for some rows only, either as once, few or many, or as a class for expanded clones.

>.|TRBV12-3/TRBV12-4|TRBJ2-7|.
CASSFGGRSYEQYF
TGTGCCAGCAGTTTTGGGGGTCGTTCCTACGAGCAGTACTTC
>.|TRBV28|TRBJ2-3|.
CASSLYLLRTDTQYF
TGTGCCAGCAGTTTATATTTACTACGCACAGATACGCAGTATTTT
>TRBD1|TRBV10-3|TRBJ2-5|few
CAISEPGQGARETQYF
TGTGCCATCAGTGAGCCCGGACAGGGGGCGAGGGAGACCCAGTACTTC
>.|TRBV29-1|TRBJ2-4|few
CSVAPRAVSTKNIQYF
TGCAGCGTTGCACCCCGGGCAGTTTCTACCAAAAACATTCAGTACTTC
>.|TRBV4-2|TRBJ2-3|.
CASSQDGAGTDTQYF
TGTGCCAGCAGCCAAGACGGGGCGGGAACAGATACGCAGTATTTT
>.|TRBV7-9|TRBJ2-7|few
CASSAAFRGLSYEQYF
TGTGCCAGCAGCGCAGCTTTTCGGGGATTGTCCTACGAGCAGTACTTC
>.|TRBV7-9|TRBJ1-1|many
CASSEGAGTANTEAFF
TGTGCCAGCAGCGAAGGAGCCGGGACGGCGAACACTGAAGCTTTCTTT
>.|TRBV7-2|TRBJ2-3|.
CASSSASGVTDTQYF
TGTGCCAGCAGCTCGGCCTCGGGAGTCACAGATACGCAGTATTTT
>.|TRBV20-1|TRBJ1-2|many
CSASRGYGYTF
TGCAGTGCTAGCCGGGGGTATGGCTACACCTTC
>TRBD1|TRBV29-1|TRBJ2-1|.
CSVEDRDRVYNEQFF
TGCAGCGTTGAAGATCGGGACAGGGTTTACAATGAGCAGTTCTTC
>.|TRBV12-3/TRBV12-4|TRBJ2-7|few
CASSVEQGSYEQYF
TGTGCCAGCAGTGTAGAACAGGGCTCCTACGAGCAGTACTTC
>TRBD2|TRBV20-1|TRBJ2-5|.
CSANLAGAPETQYF
TGCAGTGCTAATTTAGCGGGGGCCCCAGAGACCCAGTACTTC
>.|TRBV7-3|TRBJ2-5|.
CASAKGAKETQYF
TGTGCCAGTGCTAAAGGGGCTAAGGAGACCCAGTACTTC
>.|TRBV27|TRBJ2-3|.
CASSLRPQGKTDTQYF
TGTGCCAGCAGTTTACGCCCCCAGGGGAAGACAGATACGCAGTATTTT
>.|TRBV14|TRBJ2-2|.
CASSQEYARSDTGELFF
TGTGCCAGCAGCCAAGAGTACGCGAGGTCGGACACCGGGGAGCTGTTTTTT
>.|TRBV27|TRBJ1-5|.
CASSLFSDANQPQHF
TGTGCCAGCAGTTTATTTTCGGACGCCAATCAGCCCCAGCATTTT
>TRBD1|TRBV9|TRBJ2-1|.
CASSPRQGAGLNEQFF
TGTGCCAGCAGCCCTCGACAGGGGGCTGGTTTAAATGAGCAGTTCTTC